A selection of T cell receptor beta chains follows, all from one sample in a study of T cells in Graves' hyperthyroidism and ophthalmopathy. MiXCR, applied by TCRdb to the multiplex PCR reads, yields one record per CDR3 protein. This repertoire shows 540,000 or so distinct CDR3 sequences, roughly 14% found once; its top ten account for about 7%. Sequencing input: blood. The receptors here all came from a woman aged 30 to 39 with Graves' hyperthyroidism. Both conserved end residues are part of each CDR3. A D gene is named only where the DNA matches it firmly. Clone size appears in some rows only: once, few, many, or a class for an expanded clone.

size,J,V,D,CDR3,DNA
many,TRBJ2-7,TRBV27,TRBD1,CASSDAGGGLYEQYF,TGTGCCAGCAGTGACGCAGGGGGCGGACTCTACGAGCAGTACTTC
-,TRBJ1-5,TRBV4-1,-,CASSRTENSNQPQHF,TGCGCCAGCAGCCGGACAGAAAATAGCAATCAGCCCCAGCATTTT
many,TRBJ1-4,TRBV2,-,CASSDYRRIEDEKLFF,TGTGCCAGCAGTGACTACCGACGTATAGAGGATGAAAAACTGTTTTTT
many,TRBJ1-2,TRBV6-5,-,CASSYSIRVDGYTF,TGTGCCAGCAGTTACTCGATACGGGTTGATGGCTACACCTTC
many,TRBJ2-1,TRBV29-1,-,CSVDGGEWNEQFF,TGCAGCGTTGACGGGGGAGAATGGAATGAGCAGTTCTTC
-,TRBJ1-3,TRBV4-2,-,CAWVFSTIYF,TGTGCCTGGGTATTCAGCACCATATATTTT
few,TRBJ2-1,TRBV5-6,-,CASSLGQHEQFF,TGTGCCAGCAGCTTGGGGCAGCACGAGCAGTTCTTC
few,TRBJ2-2,TRBV27,TRBD2,CASKFGTGGPGELFF,TGTGCCAGCAAATTCGGAACGGGAGGCCCCGGGGAGCTGTTTTTT
many,TRBJ2-7,TRBV18,TRBD1,CASSPRQGQGAYEQYF,TGTGCCAGCTCACCCCGTCAAGGGCAGGGGGCCTACGAGCAGTACTTC
many,TRBJ2-1,TRBV19,TRBD1,CASSIIQGAANEQFF,TGTGCCAGTAGTATAATCCAGGGGGCTGCGAATGAGCAGTTCTTC
-,TRBJ1-4,TRBV14,TRBD1,CASSLSTGARGEKLFF,TGTGCCAGCAGCCTTTCGACAGGGGCTCGTGGGGAAAAACTGTTTTTT
few,TRBJ1-5,TRBV9,TRBD1,CASSASTGGGQPQHF,TGTGCCAGCAGCGCGAGTACAGGGGGCGGTCAGCCCCAGCATTTT
many,TRBJ2-3,TRBV20-1,TRBD1,CSARVSVGQGSTDTQYF,TGCAGTGCTAGAGTATCGGTCGGACAGGGGAGCACAGATACGCAGTATTTT
many,TRBJ2-3,TRBV3-1,-,CASRQGATDTQYF,TGTGCCAGCAGACAAGGAGCGACAGATACGCAGTATTTT
-,TRBJ1-2,TRBV28,-,CASISLGTDNYGYTF,TGTGCCAGCATCTCCCTTGGGACGGATAACTATGGCTACACCTTC
-,TRBJ1-5,TRBV19,TRBD1,CASSGPRQGQQPQHF,TGTGCCAGTAGTGGGCCGCGACAGGGGCAACAGCCCCAGCATTTT
many,TRBJ2-1,TRBV12-3/TRBV12-4,-,CASTSAGTLRNEQFF,TGTGCCAGCACTTCCGCCGGCACCCTTCGCAATGAGCAGTTCTTC
-,TRBJ1-1,TRBV25-1,TRBD1,CATRGQGAPITEAFF,TGTGCCACCAGAGGACAGGGGGCGCCTATTACTGAAGCTTTCTTT
-,TRBJ2-1,TRBV5-1,TRBD2,CASSKPGLAPYNEQFF,TGCGCCAGCAGCAAACCGGGACTAGCGCCGTACAATGAGCAGTTCTTC
few,TRBJ2-1,TRBV3-1,-,CASSQVSRAEQFF,TGTGCCAGCAGCCAAGTGTCAAGGGCTGAGCAGTTCTTC
many,TRBJ1-1,TRBV12-5,-,CASGLVRQPLMNTEAFF,TGTGCTAGTGGTTTGGTCCGGCAGCCCCTAATGAACACTGAAGCTTTCTTT
-,TRBJ1-3,TRBV4-3,-,CASSQVAGLGNTIYF,TGCGCCAGCAGCCAAGTGGCAGGGCTTGGAAACACCATATATTTT
-,TRBJ1-5,TRBV18,TRBD1,CASSPQTGGQPQHF,TGTGCCAGCTCACCACAGACAGGGGGACAGCCCCAGCATTTT
-,TRBJ2-2,TRBV6-1,-,CASSWTEGTGELFF,TGTGCCAGCAGTTGGACGGAGGGAACCGGGGAGCTGTTTTTT
many,TRBJ1-2,TRBV20-1,-,CSARDSRADPYGYTF,TGCAGTGCTAGAGATTCACGTGCGGATCCCTATGGCTACACCTTC
-,TRBJ2-1,TRBV20-1,-,CSAGSPYSYNEQFF,TGCAGTGCTGGAAGCCCCTACTCCTACAATGAGCAGTTCTTC
few,TRBJ1-5,TRBV7-9,TRBD1,CASSLGTGPAETPQHF,TGTGCCAGCAGCTTAGGGACAGGGCCGGCGGAGACGCCCCAGCATTTT
-,TRBJ2-7,TRBV7-9,-,CASSLGYNEQYF,TGTGCCAGCAGCTTAGGTTACAACGAGCAGTACTTC
-,TRBJ2-5,TRBV20-1,-,CSARRGSGAGETQYF,TGCAGTGCCCGCCGCGGGTCAGGGGCGGGAGAGACCCAGTACTTC
few,TRBJ2-1,TRBV27,TRBD1,CASSKGAYNEQFF,TGTGCCAGCAGTAAGGGGGCCTATAATGAGCAGTTCTTC
many,TRBJ1-1,TRBV20-1,-,CSVLRGRAEAFF,TGCAGTGTTTTACGGGGGCGGGCTGAAGCTTTCTTT
many,TRBJ2-1,TRBV28,-,CASSTMGGRNEQFF,TGTGCCAGCAGTACCATGGGGGGCAGGAATGAGCAGTTCTTC
-,TRBJ2-7,TRBV18,TRBD2,CASSPLQLAGGPHEQYF,TGTGCCAGCTCACCACTCCAACTAGCGGGAGGGCCCCACGAGCAGTACTTC
many,TRBJ2-3,TRBV2,-,CASSRDRSTDTQYF,TGTGCCAGCAGTCGCGACAGGAGCACAGATACGCAGTATTTT
many,TRBJ1-5,TRBV27,-,CASSPLPLLAGNQPQHF,TGTGCCAGCAGTCCTCTCCCCCTTTTGGCGGGCAATCAGCCCCAGCATTTT
many,TRBJ2-2,TRBV7-2,-,CASSLRWSGELFF,TGTGCCAGCAGCCTAAGGTGGTCTGGGGAGCTGTTTTTT
-,TRBJ2-5,TRBV29-1,-,CSLLLEGMRQETQYF,TGCAGCCTTCTACTCGAGGGTATGAGGCAAGAGACCCAGTACTTC
few,TRBJ1-6,TRBV27,-,CASSPSYNSPLHF,TGTGCCAGCAGTCCCTCCTATAATTCACCCCTCCACTTT
few,TRBJ1-2,TRBV27,TRBD1,CASSFSRGASNYGYTF,TGTGCCAGCAGTTTCAGCAGGGGGGCCTCTAACTATGGCTACACCTTC
many,TRBJ2-2,TRBV11-1,TRBD1,CASSYVPGQGGGELFF,TGTGCCAGCAGCTACGTTCCGGGACAGGGGGGCGGGGAGCTGTTTTTT
-,TRBJ1-3,TRBV28,-,CASSPPIQGPGNTIYF,TGTGCCAGCAGTCCGCCGATACAGGGCCCTGGAAACACCATATATTTT
few,TRBJ2-2,TRBV6-1,TRBD2,CATPQTSGPNTGELFF,TGTGCCACACCGCAAACTAGCGGGCCAAACACCGGGGAGCTGTTTTTT
many,TRBJ2-7,TRBV20-1,-,CSAPAGSYEQYF,TGCAGTGCCCCGGCGGGTAGCTACGAGCAGTACTTC